A selection of T cell receptor beta chains follows, all from one sample in a study of cytomegalovirus exposure and HLA in healthy donors. Repertoires were generated with immunoSEQ multiplex PCR, while TCRdb's copy carries only in-frame clones and drops some. The sample comprises 60,000 to 75,000 clones, around 73% of which are singletons, and 4.5% to 5.5% rests with the top ten. What was sequenced was PBMCs. Receptor source: a man aged 45-65 years in good health and CMV-seronegative. Each CDR3 is given with its conserved first and last residue. D genes are given only for firm matches. Expanded clones are given a class, and other clones once, few, many or no size at all.

cdr3_nt	cdr3_aa	j_call	clone_size	d_call	v_call
TGCGCCAGCAGTACTGACAGTTACGAGCAGTACTTC	CASSTDSYEQYF	TRBJ2-7	-	-	TRBV5-1
TGTGCCAGCAGTTATGAGGGGGGGCACCAAGAGACCCAGTACTTC	CASSYEGGHQETQYF	TRBJ2-5	-	-	TRBV6-5
TGTGCCAGCAGCTTAGCGTCCGGGACAGGGTTCAATCAGCCCCAGCATTTT	CASSLASGTGFNQPQHF	TRBJ1-5	-	TRBD1	TRBV7-6
TGTGCCATCCAAGGGGCTGGTGGCTACACCTTC	CAIQGAGGYTF	TRBJ1-2	-	-	TRBV10-3
TGTGCCAGCAGCCGGACAGGGGACTATTCACCCCTCCACTTT	CASSRTGDYSPLHF	TRBJ1-6	-	TRBD1	TRBV7-9
TGTGCCAGCAGCGCTGTCGGGCCCACGTCGGGGGAAAAACTGTTTTTT	CASSAVGPTSGEKLFF	TRBJ1-4	-	-	TRBV9
TGTGCCAGCAGCCCATTCCCGACAGGGGAAAAAGGCGAGCAGTACTTC	CASSPFPTGEKGEQYF	TRBJ2-7	-	TRBD1	TRBV7-9
TGTGCCAGCAGCTTCGGCCCGGTGCTCGCCGGCGGGGACACAGATACGCAGTATTTT	CASSFGPVLAGGDTDTQYF	TRBJ2-3	-	-	TRBV5-4
TGTGCCAGCAGCCAAGATCTGGCAGGGGGTTCTCAGCCCCAGCATTTT	CASSQDLAGGSQPQHF	TRBJ1-5	-	TRBD1	TRBV4-2
TGCACCAGCAGCCAAGATGGGCGGACTAGCGGGGGGGTGAGCACAGATACGCAGTATTTT	CTSSQDGRTSGGVSTDTQYF	TRBJ2-3	-	-	TRBV1
TGTGCCAGCACTACCAACCGGGGGAGCTCGGGGGAGCAGTTCTTC	CASTTNRGSSGEQFF	TRBJ2-1	-	-	TRBV2
TGTGCCAGCAGCTCATATAGGGGTTCAGGGGAGCTGTTTTTT	CASSSYRGSGELFF	TRBJ2-2	-	-	TRBV11-2
TGTGCCAGCAGTGAGGTCGGTTTCGGTTCACCCCTCCACTTT	CASSEVGFGSPLHF	TRBJ1-6	-	-	TRBV6-1
TGTGCCAGCAGTTACCTGGGACAGCGATCTGACTACGAGCAGTACTTC	CASSYLGQRSDYEQYF	TRBJ2-7	-	TRBD1	TRBV6-6
TGTGCCAGCAGCTTAGCCGGTTACTATGGCTACACCTTC	CASSLAGYYGYTF	TRBJ1-2	-	-	TRBV7-2
TGCGCCAGCAGCGGGGACAGCCCGAGCTCCTACAATGAGCAGTTCTTC	CASSGDSPSSYNEQFF	TRBJ2-1	-	TRBD1	TRBV5-1
TGTGCCAGCAGTCCACTAGCGGGGGCCACAGATACGCAGTATTTT	CASSPLAGATDTQYF	TRBJ2-3	-	TRBD2	TRBV6-4
TGCGCCAGCAGCCAAGGACCCCTAACAGGGGTAGGGATGAACACTGAAGCTTTCTTT	CASSQGPLTGVGMNTEAFF	TRBJ1-1	few	TRBD1	TRBV4-1
TGTGCCAGCTCACCATACGGACAGGGTGCAGGAAACACCATATATTTT	CASSPYGQGAGNTIYF	TRBJ1-3	-	TRBD1	TRBV18
TGTGCCAGCGGGGAAGCCGGGGGGAATGACTACACCTTC	CASGEAGGNDYTF	TRBJ1-2	-	-	TRBV27
TGTGCCAGCAGTGGGGGGAGGGCCCGCCATTTCTATGGCTACACCTTC	CASSGGRARHFYGYTF	TRBJ1-2	-	-	TRBV9
TGCGCCAGCAGCTCCCGGACAGGTCGGAGCACTGAAGCTTTCTTT	CASSSRTGRSTEAFF	TRBJ1-1	-	TRBD1	TRBV5-1
TGTGCCAGCAGTTCCCCCGACAGGGGTAACACTGAAGCTTTCTTT	CASSSPDRGNTEAFF	TRBJ1-1	-	TRBD1	TRBV6-6
TGCGCCAGCAGCCTTCGACAGGGGGTCGAGCAGTACTTC	CASSLRQGVEQYF	TRBJ2-7	-	TRBD1	TRBV5-1
TGTGCCTGGAGTGGGCCGGGGGACAATGAGCAGTTCTTC	CAWSGPGDNEQFF	TRBJ2-1	-	-	TRBV30
TGTGCCAGCAGTTACTCAGGGGTTTCCATCCACGAGCAGTACTTC	CASSYSGVSIHEQYF	TRBJ2-7	-	-	TRBV6-6
TGTGCCAGCAGGGGGGTCGGGCGGACAGGGAAAAACACTGAAGCTTTCTTT	CASRGVGRTGKNTEAFF	TRBJ1-1	once	TRBD1	TRBV2
TGCGCCAGCAGCCCCCGAGGAGGAGGCTACACCTTC	CASSPRGGGYTF	TRBJ1-2	-	-	TRBV5-1
TGTGCCAGCAGAAGCGGGGGGGCTTACATTCAGTACTTC	CASRSGGAYIQYF	TRBJ2-4	-	TRBD2	TRBV6-5
TGTGCCAGCAGCCAAGATATATTCGGGACAGGGAGGGGAACTAATGAAAAACTGTTTTTT	CASSQDIFGTGRGTNEKLFF	TRBJ1-4	few	TRBD1	TRBV4-2
TGTGCCAGCAGTGAATCGTTAGGAGGAATCCTGGGCGAGCAGTACTTC	CASSESLGGILGEQYF	TRBJ2-7	-	-	TRBV6-1
TGTGCCAGCAGCATTAGCGGGGGTCCCAGGTCGGATGGCTACACCTTC	CASSISGGPRSDGYTF	TRBJ1-2	-	-	TRBV7-9
TGCGCCAGCAGTCCCGGCAGGCCGAACACCGGGGAGCTGTTTTTT	CASSPGRPNTGELFF	TRBJ2-2	-	-	TRBV23-1
TGTGCCAGCAGCAAAGACCCCTCTAGCGGGGGAGCCTACGAGCAGTCCTTC	CASSKDPSSGGAYEQSF	TRBJ2-7	few	-	TRBV21-1
TGTGCCAGCAGCTTAGCCAGGATCCTCGTTGCGGGGGGCCACGAGCAGTACTTC	CASSLARILVAGGHEQYF	TRBJ2-7	-	TRBD2	TRBV11-2
TGTGCCAGCAGCTTGACTAGCGGAACCACAGATACGCAGTATTTT	CASSLTSGTTDTQYF	TRBJ2-3	-	TRBD2	TRBV5-6
TGTGCCAGCAGTGAATGGCGAGTAGCGGGGGTTGATACGCAGTATTTT	CASSEWRVAGVDTQYF	TRBJ2-3	-	TRBD2	TRBV2